These 25 T cell receptor beta chains were all obtained from the same sample, sequenced in a study of identical twins. TCRdb re-derived calls from the 5' RACE reads in MiXCR, one entry per CDR3 protein. Seen here are 750,000 to 950,000 distinct CDR3 sequences, 9% to 15% observed once, and the top ten hold 1.5% to 2%. These data are also associated with another study on yellow fever vaccine responses in identical twins.

The sequencing sample was made of PBMCs. All receptors derive from a woman aged 18-29 years in good health.

This clonotype was seen a few times. The rearrangement uses TRBV5-5 and TRBJ1-5; TRBD1 matches at 12 bases. The V segment lost 4 bases and the J segment 4 bases; nucleotides outside the gene matches: 12. The germline gives CDR1 SGHKS, CDR2 YYEKEE (reference sequence). The CDR3 loop spans 18 amino acids. The CDR3 coding sequence is TGTGCCAGCAGCACGAAGTATTGGGGACAGGGGGCGAATCAGCCCCAGCATTTT. Its translation is CASSTKYWGQGANQPQHF.

This clonotype was observed a few times. The chain employs TRBV5-1 and TRBJ2-7; 12 nucleotides line up with TRBD2. The V gene end was trimmed by 3 bases and the J gene end by 5 bases; junction bases not matched to a gene: 6. Germline CDR1 SGHRS, CDR2 YFSETQ. The CDR3 length is 15 residues. The CDR3 is CASSSRTSGIDEQYF. The CDR3 DNA follows: TGCGCCAGCAGCTCAAGGACTAGCGGGATCGACGAGCAGTACTTC.

The V gene is TRBV6-1, the J gene TRBJ2-3; no firm D call. The germline gives CDR1 MNHNS, CDR2 SASEGT. This CDR3 is 14 amino acids long. Between the trimmed V and J ends, which lost 6 bases and 3 bases, there was a span of 13 bases. The CDR3 sequence: CASSLRSKTDTQYF. The DNA of the CDR3 is TGTGCCAGCAGCCTCAGGTCCAAAACAGATACGCAGTATTTT.

The chain joins TRBV4-1 to TRBJ1-5; weak D call: TRBD1 (5 bases). Deletions cut 0 bases from V and 5 bases from J, with 11 bases between. Germline CDR1 and CDR2: MGHRA and YSYEKL. CDR3 length: 15 residues. The CDR3 coding sequence is TGCGCCAGCAGCCAAGATCCGGGGGAGTATCAGCCCCAGCATTTT. This translates into CASSQDPGEYQPQHF.

V is TRBV28 and J is TRBJ2-2, with 9 nucleotides matching TRBD2. After removal of 1 base from V and 13 bases from J, the junction contained 10 bases not matched to a gene. The CDR3 runs 15 residues. Germline CDR1 and CDR2: MDHEN and SYDVKM. Here the CDR3 reads CASSLSASGTGWLFF. The CDR3 coding sequence is TGTGCCAGCAGTTTATCGGCTAGCGGGACTGGATGGCTGTTTTTT.

This clonotype was seen a handful of times. This rearrangement joins TRBV29-1 to TRBJ2-2; 13 bases line up with TRBD2. The CDR3 is made up of 14 amino acids. V shed 5 bases, J shed 6 bases, and the junction held 3 bases outside the gene matches. Germline V gives CDR1 SQVTM, CDR2 ANQGSEA. The CDR3 reads CSVTGTSGAGELFF. CDR3 sequence (DNA): TGCAGCGTTACCGGGACTAGCGGGGCCGGGGAGCTGTTTTTT.

This clonotype was detected a few times. The rearrangement joins TRBV5-1 to TRBJ2-1; D unclear. This CDR3 comprises 13 residues. Germline-derived CDR1 and CDR2 are SGHRS and YFSETQ. V gave up 6 bases and J gave up 2 bases, with 9 bases separating them. The CDR3 region is CASTNPTYNEQFF. The DNA for the CDR3 is TGCGCCAGCACGAACCCGACCTACAATGAGCAGTTCTTC.

This clonotype was counted a few times. The gene calls are TRBV7-8 and TRBJ2-1; 12 bases align to TRBD1. The trim removed 5 bases at V and 12 bases at J, leaving 8 bases unmatched. The CDR3 sequence is 14 residues long. Germline V gives CDR1 SGHVS, CDR2 FQNEAQ. The CDR3: CASSPGQGALGQFF. DNA for the CDR3: TGTGCCAGCAGCCCGGGACAGGGGGCATTGGGGCAGTTCTTC.

This clonotype was observed a few times. The CDR3: CASRTFSGNTIYF. In DNA, the CDR3 is TGTGCCAGCAGAACGTTCTCTGGAAACACCATATATTTT. The chain uses TRBV28 and TRBJ1-3; D remains ambiguous. Germline CDR1 reads MDHEN; CDR2 reads SYDVKM. The V end lost 6 bases, the J end lost 0 bases, and 6 bases lay between the germline ends. The CDR3 has 13 amino acids. Full variable domain (outside the CDR3, taken from reference TRBV28 and TRBJ1-3): DVKVTQSSRYLVKRTGEKVFLECVQDMDHENMFWYRQDPGLGLRLIYFSYDVKMKEKGDIPEGYSVSREKKERFSLILESASTNQTSMYLCASRTFSGNTIYFGEGSWLTVV.

This clonotype was recorded at least ten times. The V gene is TRBV12-3 or TRBV12-4, the J gene TRBJ2-5, with TRBD2 as a possible D gene (5 bases). The CDR3 loop spans 15 amino acids. Trimming left V 7 bases short and J 2 bases short, with 17 bases between. The CDR3 nucleotides read TGTGCCAGCACCCCCGGCATAGCGCAGCAAGAGACCCAGTACTTC. Its translation is CASTPGIAQQETQYF.

The chain links TRBV9 to TRBJ2-7, with 12 bases matching TRBD2. With V trimmed by 3 bases and J by 2 bases, 3 bases remained unmatched. The CDR3 has 15 residues. Germline CDR1 reads SGDLS; CDR2 reads YYNGEE. The chain's CDR3 is CASSATSGRTYEQYF. The CDR3 nucleotides are TGTGCCAGCAGCGCCACTAGCGGGAGGACCTACGAGCAGTACTTC.

This clonotype was counted only a few times. V and J are TRBV24-1 and TRBJ1-5; TRBD1 matches at 9 bases. CDR1 is KGHDR and CDR2 is SFDVKD in the germline V gene. The CDR3 is 15 residues long. J gave up 4 bases and V 3 bases, and 3 bases lay outside the gene matches. The CDR3 is CATSDGTGPNQPQHF. The CDR3, as DNA: TGTGCCACCAGTGATGGGACAGGGCCTAATCAGCCCCAGCATTTT.

The rearrangement links TRBV27 to TRBJ2-3; 9 bases are a match to TRBD2. Germline CDR1 and CDR2: MNHEY and SMNVEV (reference sequence). Trimming at V came to 5 bases and at J to 5 bases, leaving 14 bases not matched to a gene. There are 17 residues in the CDR3. The CDR3 region has the DNA TGTGCCAGCAGTCCCCTCCAAGCGGGGGGTGCGGAAGATACGCAGTATTTT. Its protein is CASSPLQAGGAEDTQYF.

The chain employs TRBV4-1 and TRBJ2-1; no reliable D call. From germline, CDR1 is MGHRA and CDR2 YSYEKL. Deletions cut 0 bases from V and 5 bases from J, with 20 bases between. This CDR3 has 18 residues. The CDR3 region is CASSQDVPLSSRDNEQFF. CDR3 nucleotide sequence: TGCGCCAGCAGCCAAGATGTCCCCCTGTCCTCCCGAGACAATGAGCAGTTCTTC.

This clonotype was counted only a few times. This sequence joins TRBV3-1 and TRBJ2-7; D might be TRBD2 (6 bases). Germline V gives CDR1 LGHDT, CDR2 YNNKEL (reference sequence). The CDR3 has 16 residues. The V end was cut by 4 bases, the J end by 1 base, with 17 bases between. Here the CDR3 DNA reads TGTGCCAGCAGCCCCTTGGGCGGAGGGGTATCCTACGAGCAGTACTTC. It is translated as CASSPLGGGVSYEQYF.

V and J are TRBV11-2 and TRBJ2-1; TRBD2 aligns across 8 bases. The V segment lost 1 base and the J segment 0 bases; nucleotides outside the gene matches: 2. Germline V gene sequence: CDR1 SGHAT, CDR2 FQNNGV. This CDR3 spans 16 amino acids. The CDR3 loop reads CASSLAGGYSYNEQFF. The CDR3 bases are TGTGCCAGCAGCTTAGCGGGGGGGTACTCCTACAATGAGCAGTTCTTC.

The chain employs TRBV6-5 and TRBJ1-2; D unresolved. The CDR3 spans 14 residues. Germline V lookup: CDR1 MNHEY, CDR2 SVGAGI. Trimming shortened V by 4 bases and J by 3 bases, and 12 bases separated the two germline ends. The CDR3 DNA is TGTGCCAGCAGTTTCAGGAGGTATGACTATGGCTACACCTTC. Translation gives CASSFRRYDYGYTF.

There are many counts of this clonotype. The chain uses TRBV5-1 and TRBJ2-1; 9 bases are a match to TRBD2. Germline-derived CDR1 and CDR2 are SGHRS and YFSETQ. The CDR3 covers 18 residues. The trim removed 4 bases at V and 9 bases at J, leaving 20 bases unmatched. The CDR3 DNA follows: TGCGCCAGCAGCGCACAGTCTCCTAGCGGGGCATTAGCCGGTGAGCAGTTCTTC. This gives the protein CASSAQSPSGALAGEQFF.

This clonotype was observed at least ten times. The chain is built from TRBV20-1 and TRBJ2-1, with D unclear. The germline V and J ends were trimmed by 5 bases and 8 bases, with 13 bases remaining between them. Germline V gives CDR1 DFQATT, CDR2 SNEGSKA (reference sequence). This CDR3 has 12 residues. CDR3 residues: CSAPRRSDEQFF. The CDR3, as DNA: TGCAGTGCTCCCAGACGGTCCGATGAGCAGTTCTTC.

This clonotype was picked up a small number of times. The chain uses TRBV29-1 and TRBJ1-2; D not resolved. Trimming stripped 2 bases from V and 4 bases from J, with 8 bases between. The CDR3 is made up of 12 amino acids. Germline V gene data show CDR1 as SQVTM and CDR2 as ANQGSEA. The CDR3 here is CSVEPFPYGYTF. The CDR3 DNA is TGCAGCGTTGAACCTTTCCCCTATGGCTACACCTTC.

This clonotype was picked up many times. The rearrangement uses TRBV29-1 and TRBJ1-5, with TRBD1 as a possible D gene (6 bases). The CDR3 spans 13 residues. Germline V gene lookup returns CDR1 SQVTM and CDR2 ANQGSEA. Trimming removed 4 bases from V and 2 bases from J, with 9 bases in between. The CDR3 DNA is TGCAGCGTTGTACCAGGGGGCAATCAGCCCCAGCATTTT. This sequence encodes CSVVPGGNQPQHF.

Only a few counts were recorded for this clonotype. This rearrangement joins TRBV6-1 to TRBJ1-6, with 7 bases that match TRBD1. CDR3 length: 12 residues. The germline gives CDR1 MNHNS, CDR2 SASEGT. The V gene end was trimmed by 8 bases and the J gene end by 9 bases; junction bases not matched to a gene: 4. CDR3 sequence reads: CASGTAASPLHF. The CDR3 DNA reads as TGTGCCAGCGGGACAGCGGCTTCACCCCTCCACTTT.

This clonotype appeared many times. The V gene is TRBV28, the J gene TRBJ2-7; D remains unclear. The length of the CDR3 is 12 residues. Germline CDR1 is MDHEN and CDR2 is SYDVKM. The germline V and J ends were trimmed by 3 bases and 4 bases, with 7 bases remaining between them. This chain's CDR3 is CASSFQDYEQYV. In nucleotides, the CDR3 is TGTGCCAGCAGTTTCCAAGATTACGAGCAGTACGTC.

This clonotype was counted only a few times. V gene TRBV7-9 combines with J gene TRBJ1-4; 8 nucleotides match TRBD1. The germline gives CDR1 SEHNR, CDR2 FQNEAQ (reference sequence). The CDR3 is 15 amino acids. Losses at the gene ends were 6 bases for V and 7 bases for J; bases not matched to a gene: 10. The CDR3 region has the DNA TGTGCCAGCAGTCAGACAGGGGCCGCGGGTGAAAAACTGTTTTTT. Protein product: CASSQTGAAGEKLFF.

The table lists this clonotype with a few counts. This chain links TRBV9 with TRBJ2-1; perhaps TRBD2 as D (6 bases). V was cut by 4 bases and J by 4 bases, with 21 bases left in between. Germline V CDR1 and CDR2: SGDLS, YYNGEE. CDR3 size: 17 residues. CDR3 residues: CASSSPRSAGSYNEQFF. In DNA, the CDR3 is TGTGCCAGCAGCTCCCCCCGGTCGGCGGGATCTTACAATGAGCAGTTCTTC.